The 27 T cell receptor beta chains reported below all come from one sample, sequenced in a study of cytomegalovirus exposure and HLA in healthy donors. Using immunoSEQ multiplex PCR, the repertoire was profiled, and TCRdb retains in-frame clones only, with some absent. Of over 100,000 clones in the sample, nearly 90% are singletons; the top ten hold more than 0.95%. Sequencing input: PBMCs. These receptor sequences come from a woman in her late teens or twenties in good health and CMV-seronegative.

The gene calls are TRBV11-1 and TRBJ1-2; D unresolved. Looked up from germline, CDR1 is SGHAT and CDR2 is FQDESV (reference sequence). This CDR3 is built from 13 residues. With 3 bases removed from V and 8 bases from J, the gap between germline ends came to 13 bases. As DNA, the CDR3 is TGTGCCAGCAGCTTCGGGAGCGAATGGGGCTACACCTTC. Amino acids: CASSFGSEWGYTF.

The rearrangement links TRBV5-4 to TRBJ2-7; 7 bases are shared with TRBD1. J lost 2 bases, V lost 2 bases, and 7 bases had no gene match. The CDR3 sequence is 15 residues long. The germline V gene has CDR1 SGHNT and CDR2 YYREEE (reference sequence). Written as DNA, the CDR3 is TGTGCCAGCAGCTTTAGTGGACAGGAGGCCTACGAGCAGTACTTC. Translating it yields CASSFSGQEAYEQYF. The variable domain in full, with the rest retrieved from reference TRBV5-4 and TRBJ2-7, is ETGVTQSPTHLIKTRGQQVTLRCSSQSGHNTVSWYQQALGQGPQFIFQYYREEENGRGNFPPRFSGLQFPNYSSELNVNALELDDSALYLCASSFSGQEAYEQYFGPGTRLTVT.

The rearrangement links TRBV20-1 to TRBJ2-5, with unresolved D. Germline CDR1 reads DFQATT; CDR2 reads SNEGSKA (reference sequence). The CDR3 has 11 residues. V gave up 4 bases and J gave up 3 bases, with 6 bases separating them. CDR3 residues: CSANTKETQYF. CDR3 DNA: TGCAGTGCTAACACGAAAGAGACCCAGTACTTC.

V and J are TRBV11-2 and TRBJ1-1; D ambiguous. This CDR3 has 16 residues. Trimming removed 3 bases at V and 0 bases at J, with 14 bases between. Germline V gene sequence: CDR1 SGHAT, CDR2 FQNNGV. The CDR3 DNA reads TGTGCCAGCAGCTTCTTAAGTGGCTCCCTGAACACTGAAGCTTTCTTT. It encodes CASSFLSGSLNTEAFF.

This clone was detected once. The gene calls are TRBV19 and TRBJ1-5; 7 nucleotides line up with TRBD1. The CDR3 extends over 16 amino acids. The germline gives CDR1 LNHDA, CDR2 SQIVND (reference sequence). The J segment lost 6 bases and the V segment lost 3 bases, leaving 11 bases of the junction unmatched. CDR3 DNA: TGTGCCAGTAGTATCTCTACAGGGGTTTTTGGTCAGCCCCAGCATTTT. Translation: CASSISTGVFGQPQHF.

The V gene is TRBV27, the J gene TRBJ2-3, with 8 bases identical to TRBD2. CDR3 size: 15 residues. CDR1 is MNHEY and CDR2 is SMNVEV in the germline V gene (reference sequence). After removal of 2 bases from V and 0 bases from J, the junction contained 1 base not matched to a gene. CDR3 sequence reads: CASSLTSGSTDTQYF. The DNA of the CDR3 is TGTGCCAGCAGTTTAACTAGCGGTAGCACAGATACGCAGTATTTT.

The V gene is TRBV15, the J gene TRBJ1-1, with unresolved D. Germline V CDR1 and CDR2: LNHNV, YYDKDF (reference sequence). The CDR3 runs 13 residues. The ends were cut back, 4 bases at V and 7 bases at J, with 13 bases in the middle. The chain's CDR3 is CATSTDPLLEAFF. The DNA of the CDR3 is TGTGCCACCAGCACAGACCCCCTCCTTGAAGCTTTCTTT.

The rearrangement uses TRBV2 and TRBJ1-6; D unresolved. The CDR3 sequence is 15 residues long. Trimming took 0 bases from V and 7 from J, leaving 10 bases between them. Germline CDR1 is SNHLY and CDR2 is FYNNEI. CDR3 nucleotide sequence: TGTGCCAGCAGTGAAGCGGGTAGGAGGAATTCACCCCTCCACTTT. Its protein is CASSEAGRRNSPLHF.

This rearrangement joins TRBV7-8 to TRBJ2-7, with D possibly TRBD2 on 5 matching bases. Germline lookup yields CDR1 SGHVS and CDR2 FQNEAQ. Between the trimmed V and J ends, which lost 5 bases and 3 bases, there was a span of 20 bases. The CDR3 extends over 16 amino acids. The CDR3 here is CASSAGSAGLNYEQYF. The CDR3 DNA reads TGTGCCAGCAGCGCCGGATCAGCCGGACTGAACTACGAGCAGTACTTC.

This rearrangement joins TRBV4-2 to TRBJ2-7; possible D gene TRBD1, 6 bases. The CDR3 runs 16 residues. CDR1 and CDR2 (germline): LGHNA, YNFKEQ. V was clipped by 0 bases and J by 3 bases, with 15 bases between them. The CDR3 sequence: CASSQEIQGLLYEQYF. The DNA for the CDR3 is TGTGCCAGCAGCCAAGAGATTCAGGGGCTCCTCTACGAGCAGTACTTC.

The chain links TRBV9 to TRBJ1-1; D not certain. With 3 bases removed from V and 7 bases from J, the gap between germline ends came to 7 bases. The CDR3 has 11 residues. CDR1 is SGDLS and CDR2 is YYNGEE in the germline V gene. CDR3 loop: CASSAADEAFF. For the CDR3, the DNA is TGTGCCAGCAGCGCCGCGGATGAAGCTTTCTTT.

This rearrangement joins TRBV7-8 to TRBJ1-1; possible D gene TRBD1, 6 bases. There are 16 residues in the CDR3. Germline CDR1 is SGHVS and CDR2 is FQNEAQ. Trimming left V 1 base short and J 1 base short, with 13 bases between. CDR3 in amino acids: CASSLVRGLQNTEAFF. Here the CDR3 DNA reads TGTGCCAGCAGCTTAGTAAGGGGGTTACAGAACACTGAAGCTTTCTTT. Combining the CDR3 with reference TRBV7-8 and TRBJ1-1 gives the whole variable domain GAGVSQSPRYKVAKRGQDVALRCDPISGHVSLFWYQQALGQGPEFLTYFQNEAQLDKSGLPSDRFFAERPEGSVSTLKIQRTQQEDSAVYLCASSLVRGLQNTEAFFGQGTRLTVV.

The CDR3, as DNA: TGTGCCATCGGGACCCCGGGGGGGAGAACGCAGTACTTC. Translated, it gives CAIGTPGGRTQYF. This chain uses TRBV10-3 with TRBJ2-7; 8 bases match TRBD2. The germline V gene encodes CDR1 ENHRY and CDR2 SYGVKD. This CDR3 is built from 13 residues. The J segment lost 9 bases and the V segment lost 8 bases, leaving 12 bases of the junction unmatched.

The V and J genes are TRBV7-9 and TRBJ2-5; TRBD2 agrees at 9 bases. Trimming at V came to 1 base and at J to 5 bases, leaving 8 bases not matched to a gene. The CDR3 is 16 residues long. Germline-derived CDR1 and CDR2 are SEHNR and FQNEAQ (reference sequence). CDR3 DNA sequence: TGTGCCAGCAGCTTAGGGGGTGGACTAGCGCCCGAGACCCAGTACTTC. As protein: CASSLGGGLAPETQYF.

The chain joins TRBV4-2 to TRBJ1-6, with D perhaps matching TRBD1 (5 bases). Trimming stripped 11 bases from V and 12 bases from J, with 32 bases between. Germline V gene data show CDR1 as LGHNA and CDR2 as YNFKEQ. The CDR3 spans 17 residues. This chain's CDR3 is CASKVGGSQEEGRPLHF. CDR3 sequence (DNA): TGTGCCTCAAAGGTGGGGGGATCACAGGAGGAAGGGCGACCCCTCCACTTT.

This clone has only a few counts. V and J are TRBV11-2 and TRBJ1-5, with D tentatively TRBD1 (5 bases). This CDR3 contains 16 residues. Between the trimmed V and J ends, which lost 5 bases and 7 bases, there was a span of 21 bases. The germline gives CDR1 SGHAT, CDR2 FQNNGV. The CDR3 loop is CASSQSPGVVGQPQHF. The DNA for the CDR3 is TGTGCCAGCAGCCAAAGCCCGGGGGTTGTGGGGCAGCCCCAGCATTTT.

V usage is TRBV9 and J usage is TRBJ2-1, with 8 positions matching TRBD2. CDR1 and CDR2 (germline): SGDLS, YYNGEE. The CDR3 covers 16 residues. The V and J ends lost 3 bases and 0 bases, in that order; junction bases with no gene match: 5. The CDR3 DNA reads TGTGCCAGCAGCGGCGTAGCGGGGTTCTCCTACAATGAGCAGTTCTTC. Translated, it gives CASSGVAGFSYNEQFF.

This chain uses TRBV6-4 with TRBJ2-1, with 8 positions matching TRBD1. There are 14 residues in the CDR3. Trimming removed 8 bases from V and 6 bases from J; junction bases left unmatched: 9. Per germline, CDR1 MRHNA and CDR2 SNTAGT. The CDR3 region has the DNA TGTGCCAGCCAGGACAGGGAAGGGGTCAATGAGCAGTTCTTC. It yields the protein CASQDREGVNEQFF.

This chain links TRBV7-3 with TRBJ2-2; TRBD1 matches at 8 bases. The junction had 9 bases not matched to a gene; V was cut back by 2 bases and J by 7 bases. Per the germline V gene, CDR1 is SGHTA and CDR2 is FQGTGA. This CDR3 comprises 16 residues. The CDR3 DNA sequence: TGTGCCAGCAGCTTAGGGTCCAGGGGGCTAAACGGGGAGCTGTTTTTT. Translated, it gives CASSLGSRGLNGELFF.

Comments on this clone: The junction differs from germline at one of its ends, possibly a read error. The gene calls are TRBV5-1 and TRBJ2-1; a possible D gene is TRBD2 (6 bases). Per germline, CDR1 SGHRS and CDR2 YFSETQ. This CDR3 has 15 residues. DNA for the CDR3: TGCGCCAGCAGCCCCACTGGGGGGTCCTCCAATGAGCAGTTCTTC. Residues: CASSPTGGSSNEQFF.

V and J are TRBV6-1 and TRBJ2-2; TRBD2 agrees at 8 bases. Germline CDR1 MNHNS, CDR2 SASEGT. The V and J ends lost 7 bases and 7 bases, in that order; junction bases with no gene match: 5. The CDR3 extends over 13 amino acids. The CDR3 reads CASKLAGGGELFF. The CDR3 DNA reads TGTGCCAGCAAACTCGCGGGGGGCGGGGAGCTGTTTTTT.

This sequence joins TRBV4-1 and TRBJ1-3; no firm D call. From germline, CDR1 is MGHRA and CDR2 YSYEKL. CDR3 length equals 15 residues. Trimming cost V 0 bases and J 4 bases, with 10 bases left between them. The CDR3 DNA sequence: TGCGCCAGCAGCCAAGATAGAGGAGCCGGAAACACCATATATTTT. It translates to CASSQDRGAGNTIYF.

The chain links TRBV6-1 to TRBJ2-5, with 8 bases aligning to TRBD2. CDR3 size: 14 residues. Per germline, CDR1 MNHNS and CDR2 SASEGT. The V gene end was trimmed by 3 bases and the J gene end by 2 bases; junction bases not matched to a gene: 2. Here the CDR3 reads CASSDPGGQETQYF. CDR3 bases: TGTGCCAGCAGTGACCCGGGAGGGCAAGAGACCCAGTACTTC.

As for this clone: Relative to the germline gene, one junction end is altered; a read error may explain this. V is TRBV9 and J is TRBJ1-3, with unresolved D. Germline loops: CDR1 SGDLS, CDR2 YYNGEE. The CDR3 spans 15 residues. The CDR3 region is CASTVGGRPGNTIYF. CDR3 DNA sequence: TGTGCCAGCACCGTAGGAGGAAGGCCCGGAAACACCATATATTTT.

The chain is built from TRBV11-3 and TRBJ2-1; 7 bases align to TRBD2. The CDR3 runs 14 residues. The V gene's germline CDR1 is SGHNT and CDR2 YENEEA. V was pared by 0 bases and J by 10 bases, with 6 bases of the junction left unmatched. The chain's CDR3 is CASSLDRSSGEQFF. The CDR3 DNA follows: TGTGCCAGCAGCTTAGATCGGTCTAGCGGAGAGCAGTTCTTC.

The rearrangement joins TRBV5-1 to TRBJ2-2, with 8 positions matching TRBD2. V was clipped by 3 bases and J by 5 bases; unmatched bases: 3. The CDR3 is 14 residues long. Germline V gives CDR1 SGHRS, CDR2 YFSETQ. The CDR3 DNA reads TGCGCCAGCAGCTCCGGCGGGGGGACCGGGGAGCTGTTTTTT. It translates to CASSSGGGTGELFF.

This rearrangement joins TRBV2 to TRBJ1-2; D may be TRBD1 (6 bases). Trimming shortened V by 4 bases and J by 7 bases, and 16 bases separated the two germline ends. CDR3 length: 14 amino acids. Germline V gives CDR1 SNHLY, CDR2 FYNNEI. The CDR3 loop is CASSVQGPMGGYTF. CDR3 in DNA: TGTGCCAGCAGTGTCCAGGGGCCGATGGGTGGCTACACCTTC. Variable domain in full (rest from reference TRBV2 and TRBJ1-2): EPEVTQTPSHQVTQMGQEVILRCVPISNHLYFYWYRQILGQKVEFLVSFYNNEISEKSEIFDDQFSVERPDGSNFTLKIRSTKLEDSAMYFCASSVQGPMGGYTFGSGTRLTVV.